This T cell receptor beta chain was profiled in a study of response to subunit inactivated influenza vaccine. Study-wide results and caveats: Only a handful of new T cells, the authors suggested, are recruited with each seasonal influenza vaccination.

Germline trimming cut 2 bases from V and 7 bases from J; bases unmatched to any gene: 12. CDR3 length: 18 amino acids. Germline CDR1 SGHAT, CDR2 FQNNGV. Via MiXCR, TCRdb re-called the RT-PCR reads, giving one row per CDR3 protein. This sample has about 830,000 distinct CDR3 sequences, with 18% found just once. This clonotype was seen a few times. Antigen: not known. The source was PBMCs from blood, collected less than 6 days after vaccination. The sequence was obtained from a man aged 45-65 years who received an inactivated influenza vaccine. The chain employs TRBV11-2 and TRBJ2-2; 11 bases match TRBD1. CDR3 loop: CASSLLGQGAGRFGELFF. The CDR3 nucleotides are TGTGCCAGCAGCTTACTAGGACAGGGGGCCGGAAGGTTCGGGGAGCTGTTTTTT. The variable domain in full, completed from reference TRBV11-2 and TRBJ2-2, reads EAGVAQSPRYKIIEKRQSVAFWCNPISGHATLYWYQQILGQGPKLLIQFQNNGVVDDSQLPKDRFSAERLKGVDSTLKIQPAKLEDSAVYLCASSLLGQGAGRFGELFFGEGSRLTVL.